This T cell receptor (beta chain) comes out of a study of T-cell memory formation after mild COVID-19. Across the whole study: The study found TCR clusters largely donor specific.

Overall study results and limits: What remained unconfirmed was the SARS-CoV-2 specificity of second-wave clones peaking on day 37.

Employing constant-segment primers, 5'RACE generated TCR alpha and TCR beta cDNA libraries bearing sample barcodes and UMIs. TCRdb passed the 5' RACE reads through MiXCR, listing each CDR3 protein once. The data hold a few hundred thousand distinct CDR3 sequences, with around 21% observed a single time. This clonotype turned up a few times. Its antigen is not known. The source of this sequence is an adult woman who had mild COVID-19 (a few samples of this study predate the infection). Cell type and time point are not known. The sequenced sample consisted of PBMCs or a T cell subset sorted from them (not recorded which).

The CDR3 spells CASSREAVQETQYF. The CDR3 DNA follows: TGCGCCAGCAGCCGAGAAGCGGTACAAGAGACCCAGTACTTC. The gene calls are TRBV5-1 and TRBJ2-5; possible D gene TRBD2, 5 bases. Germline V gene lookup returns CDR1 SGHRS and CDR2 YFSETQ. CDR3 size: 14 residues. V lost 4 bases and J 2 bases, leaving 12 bases between the germline ends. Drawing the rest from reference TRBV5-1 and TRBJ2-5, the complete variable domain is KAGVTQTPRYLIKTRGQQVTLSCSPISGHRSVSWYQQTPGQGLQFLFEYFSETQRNKGNFPGRFSGRQFSNSRSEMNVSTLELGDSALYLCASSREAVQETQYFGPGTRLLVL.